Below, 19 T cell receptor beta chains from the same sample are listed, as sequenced in a study of shared clonotypes between healthy human individuals. Produced via immunoSEQ multiplex PCR; TCRdb's table is partial and in-frame only. The sample has 2 million to 2.5 million clones, approximately 94% seen once. The sequenced material came from naive CD4+ T cells sorted from blood. Subset meaning: CD45RA+ positively selected. The receptors derive from a man aged 18 to 30 in good health.

The chain recombines TRBV5-4 with TRBJ2-5; 10 nucleotides match TRBD1. J was trimmed by 5 bases and V by 5 bases; bases with no gene match: 6. Germline V gene lookup returns CDR1 SGHNT and CDR2 YYREEE (reference sequence). The CDR3 has 14 residues. The CDR3 DNA is TGTGCCAGCAGGACAGGGGGCGGCGGGGAGACCCAGTACTTC. Protein sequence: CASRTGGGGETQYF.

V gene TRBV7-3 combines with J gene TRBJ2-5; maybe TRBD1 (7 bases). V lost 4 bases to trimming and J lost 5 bases, with 17 bases between them. The germline CDR1 and CDR2 sequences are SGHTA and FQGTGA. This CDR3 region has 15 residues. Here the CDR3 DNA reads TGTGCCAGCAGCTGGCGACAGGGCGGGATGGAGACCCAGTACTTC. As protein: CASSWRQGGMETQYF.

The rearrangement links TRBV12-2 to TRBJ2-5; the table's D call, TRBD2, was not checked against the DNA. TRBV12-2 is shown as a pseudogene. The CDR3 spans 16 residues. Written as DNA, the CDR3 is TGTGCAAGTCGCCCTTCGTGGTGTCGAGCGCAAGAGACCCAGTACTTC. Encoded protein: CASRPSWCRAQETQYF.

This chain uses TRBV7-9 with TRBJ2-1; 9 bases line up with TRBD1. Looked up from germline, CDR1 is SEHNR and CDR2 is FQNEAQ (reference sequence). V lost 2 bases to trimming and J lost 4 bases; unmatched junction nucleotides: 3. The CDR3 totals 15 residues. The CDR3 DNA reads as TGTGCCAGCAGCTTATGGGACAGGGATTACAATGAGCAGTTCTTC. This sequence encodes CASSLWDRDYNEQFF.

This chain uses TRBV5-1 with TRBJ1-2; no reliable D call. Germline assignment: CDR1 SGHRS and CDR2 YFSETQ. The ends were cut back, 1 base at V and 5 bases at J, with 9 bases in the middle. The CDR3 has 13 amino acids. This CDR3 reads CASSLWPGYGYTF. CDR3 DNA sequence: TGCGCCAGCAGCTTGTGGCCGGGGTATGGCTACACCTTC.

The gene calls are TRBV11-2 and TRBJ2-2; TRBD1 matches at 9 bases. Germline assignment: CDR1 SGHAT and CDR2 FQNNGV. V lost 4 bases to trimming and J lost 5 bases; unmatched junction nucleotides: 5. This CDR3 contains 15 residues. The DNA of the CDR3 is TGTGCCAGCAGCTCTAACAGGGGGCCTACCGGGGAGCTGTTTTTT. As protein: CASSSNRGPTGELFF.

The V call is TRBV18, the J call TRBJ2-7; a possible D gene is TRBD1 (6 bases). The CDR3 runs 14 residues. CDR1 KGHSH and CDR2 LQKENI come from the germline V gene. V lost 0 bases to trimming and J lost 4 bases, with 10 bases between them. The CDR3: CASSPPNRAYEQYF. The CDR3 bases are TGTGCCAGCTCACCACCGAACAGGGCTTACGAGCAGTACTTC.

The rearrangement uses TRBV5-1 and TRBJ2-7; 7 bases agree with TRBD2. Trimming cost V 5 bases and J 4 bases; bases outside gene matches: 9. Germline assignment: CDR1 SGHRS and CDR2 YFSETQ. This CDR3 is built from 14 residues. The CDR3 sequence: CASSSWGGVYEQYF. The CDR3 bases are TGCGCCAGCAGTAGCTGGGGGGGTGTGTACGAGCAGTACTTC.

Only a few counts were recorded for this clone. Different DNA sequences within this sample yield the same CDR3. The V call is TRBV19, the J call TRBJ2-1; D remains unclear. Germline V gene sequence: CDR1 LNHDA, CDR2 SQIVND (reference sequence). The CDR3 sequence is 12 residues long. V was clipped by 5 bases and J by 3 bases, with 5 bases between them. The CDR3 loop is CASSPDYNEQFF. The CDR3 DNA is TGTGCCAGTAGTCCAGACTACAATGAGCAGTTCTTC.

The V and J genes are TRBV11-2 and TRBJ1-1; no reliable D call. Germline CDR1 and CDR2: SGHAT and FQNNGV. This CDR3 region has 14 residues. The V and J ends lost 3 bases and 1 base respectively, with 9 bases between them. CDR3 sequence: CASSLAPANTEAFF. The CDR3, as DNA: TGTGCCAGCAGCTTGGCTCCCGCGAACACTGAAGCTTTCTTT.

V is TRBV11-2 and J is TRBJ2-3; 10 bases are shared with TRBD2. The CDR3 spans 15 residues. Germline CDR1 SGHAT, CDR2 FQNNGV. J lost 3 bases, V lost 2 bases, and 2 bases had no gene match. CDR3 nucleotides: TGTGCCAGCAGCTTATTACTAGCGGGAACAGATACGCAGTATTTT. This gives the protein CASSLLLAGTDTQYF.

The V gene is TRBV30, the J gene TRBJ1-1; D might be TRBD1 (5 bases). In germline, CDR1 is GTSNPN, CDR2 SVGIG (reference sequence). V lost 1 base to trimming and J lost 6 bases, with 12 bases between them. The CDR3 is 13 amino acids. CDR3 bases: TGTGCCTGGAGTGGCCGACGGGGGGCTGAAGCTTTCTTT. As protein: CAWSGRRGAEAFF.

The rearrangement joins TRBV10-2 to TRBJ1-3; D gene ambiguous. The CDR3 loop spans 13 amino acids. CDR1 WSHSY and CDR2 SAAADI come from the germline V gene. Deletions cut 6 bases from V and 2 bases from J, with 8 bases between. DNA of the CDR3: TGCGCCAGCAGCGGTGGCCCTGGAAACACCATATATTTT. It translates to CASSGGPGNTIYF.

This chain uses TRBV5-6 with TRBJ2-5, with a weak D call TRBD2 (5 bases). This CDR3 has 15 residues. V lost 2 bases, J lost 4 bases, and 15 bases lay in between. The V gene's germline CDR1 is SGHDT and CDR2 YYEEEE. CDR3 coding DNA: TGTGCCAGCAGCTTTGGCAAGTTCGAGGGAGAGACCCAGTACTTC. Its translation is CASSFGKFEGETQYF.

This chain joins TRBV7-9 and TRBJ2-2; TRBD2 agrees at 7 bases. The germline CDR1 and CDR2 sequences are SEHNR and FQNEAQ (reference sequence). The trim removed 5 bases at V and 1 base at J, leaving 13 bases unmatched. This CDR3 region has 18 residues. The CDR3: CASSPPGGLSKNTGELFF. In DNA, the CDR3 is TGTGCCAGCAGCCCCCCGGGAGGCCTATCAAAGAACACCGGGGAGCTGTTTTTT.

The chain uses TRBV4-2 and TRBJ1-1; D gene uncertain. CDR3 length: 15 residues. Germline V gene lookup returns CDR1 LGHNA and CDR2 YNFKEQ. V was trimmed by 0 bases and J by 1 base, leaving 9 bases between them. DNA of the CDR3: TGTGCCAGCAGCCAAGAAATTCTTACGAACACTGAAGCTTTCTTT. Its translation is CASSQEILTNTEAFF.

The J gene is TRBJ1-2, the V gene TRBV5-1; 10 bases fit TRBD1. V shed 4 bases and J 4 bases; nucleotides not matched to a gene: 4. The CDR3 is 14 amino acids. Germline CDR1 SGHRS, CDR2 YFSETQ. The CDR3 is CASSTRTGGYGYTF. Here the CDR3 DNA reads TGCGCCAGCAGCACTCGGACAGGGGGCTATGGCTACACCTTC.

The chain uses TRBV6-6 and TRBJ2-7; D possibly corresponds to TRBD2 (5 bases). The CDR3 is made up of 13 amino acids. CDR1 and CDR2 from the germline V gene are MNHNY and SVGAGI (reference sequence). The ends were cut back, 7 bases at V and 5 bases at J, with 15 bases in the middle. The CDR3 DNA follows: TGTGCCAGCACCTTGACTAACCCTGACGAGCAGTACTTC. Protein sequence: CASTLTNPDEQYF.

The chain recombines TRBV6-1 with TRBJ1-2, with D tentatively TRBD1 (6 bases). Trimming cost V 4 bases and J 3 bases, with 15 bases left between them. The germline CDR1 and CDR2 sequences are MNHNS and SASEGT. This CDR3 comprises 15 residues. The CDR3 DNA follows: TGTGCCAGCAGTGCACAGGGAAGGGGAGACTATGGCTACACCTTC. It is translated as CASSAQGRGDYGYTF.